A selection of T cell receptor beta chains follows, all from one sample in a study of T cells of healthy individuals. Using its own MiXCR run on the 5' RACE reads, TCRdb lists one record per CDR3 protein. The sample carries under 70,000 distinct CDR3 sequences, 14% to 15% recorded once. Receptors were obtained from a human donor in good health. CDR3s include the opening cysteine and the closing phenylalanine or tryptophan. A D gene is named only where the DNA matches it firmly. For some rows the clone size is stated as once, few or many, or as a class when expanded; others skip it.

>TRBJ2-1|TRBV5-1|TRBD2|-
CASSLTSGRVGEQFF
TGCGCCAGCAGTTTAACTAGCGGGAGGGTCGGTGAGCAGTTCTTC
>TRBJ2-1|TRBV6-2/TRBV6-3|TRBD2|many
CASSYRLGTSGAPHNEQFF
TGTGCCAGCAGTTACCGCCTCGGGACTAGCGGGGCCCCCCACAATGAGCAGTTCTTC
>TRBJ2-5|TRBV6-5|-|-
CASSYSDTQETQYF
TGTGCCAGCAGTTATTCGGACACCCAAGAGACCCAGTACTTC
>TRBJ1-1|TRBV20-1|TRBD1|many
CSASPGQGSVNTEAFF
TGCAGTGCTAGTCCCGGACAGGGCAGCGTGAACACTGAAGCTTTCTTT
>TRBJ1-4|TRBV6-5|-|-
CASSYTPGPNEKLFF
TGTGCCAGCAGTTACACTCCGGGACCTAATGAAAAACTGTTTTTT
>TRBJ2-2|TRBV12-3/TRBV12-4|-|-
CASTHRPTGELFF
TGTGCCAGCACTCACCGGCCCACCGGGGAGCTGTTTTTT
>TRBJ2-3|TRBV7-6|-|many
CASSLAIQEGTDTQYF
TGTGCCAGCAGCTTAGCGATTCAGGAGGGAACAGATACGCAGTATTTT
>TRBJ2-2|TRBV7-2|-|medium-sized
CASSSFVGTSNTGELFF
TGTGCCAGCAGCTCCTTCGTGGGGACCTCGAACACCGGGGAGCTGTTTTTT
>TRBJ1-1|TRBV14|TRBD1|many
CASSQFQGARTEAFF
TGTGCCAGCAGCCAATTCCAGGGGGCTCGGACTGAAGCTTTCTTT
>TRBJ2-7|TRBV7-2|TRBD2|many
CASSLRTSSSYEQYF
TGTGCCAGCAGCCTGCGGACTAGCAGCTCCTACGAGCAGTACTTC
>TRBJ2-3|TRBV29-1|TRBD2|many
CSVAGLAGGPTSTDTQYF
TGCAGCGTTGCAGGGCTAGCGGGGGGTCCGACTAGCACAGATACGCAGTATTTT
>TRBJ1-6|TRBV6-5|-|many
CASRPTARANSPLHF
TGTGCCAGCAGGCCGACAGCCAGGGCGAACTCACCCCTCCACTTT
>TRBJ1-4|TRBV10-3|-|-
CAISGFATNEKLFF
TGTGCCATCAGTGGATTTGCAACTAATGAAAAACTGTTTTTT
>TRBJ2-4|TRBV3-1|-|few
CASSHTTAKNIQYF
TGTGCCAGCAGCCATACCACAGCCAAAAACATTCAGTACTTC
>TRBJ2-3|TRBV14|TRBD2|-
CASRKTSGSTDTQYF
TGTGCCAGCAGAAAGACTAGCGGGAGCACAGATACGCAGTATTTT
>TRBJ1-5|TRBV6-5|-|many
CASSPRTDQPQHF
TGTGCCAGCAGTCCCAGGACAGATCAGCCCCAGCATTTT
>TRBJ1-1|TRBV6-4|TRBD1|few
CASSVGTGGTEAFF
TGTGCCAGCAGTGTGGGGACAGGGGGCACTGAAGCTTTCTTT